The clone carrying this T cell receptor (beta chain) has at least ten counts. Its antigen is not known. Sorting selected naive CD8 T cells with a CD8+CD4-CCR7+CD45RA+ phenotype. In preparing bulk TCR libraries, previously described methods and listed TCR primers were used. Using its own MiXCR run on the PCR reads, TCRdb lists one record per CDR3 protein. Altogether about 640,000 distinct CDR3 sequences are present, 15% to 20% being singletons, with the ten largest covering roughly 0.85%. This record belongs to a study of molecular identifiers for immune sequencing clone quantification. Overall study context: Four portions were sequenced after RNA from about 20,000 or 100,000 naive CD8 cells was split five ways in replicates.

The CDR3 loop spans 16 amino acids. CDR1 SGHRS and CDR2 YFSETQ come from the germline V gene. Trimming took 1 base from V and 5 from J, leaving 15 bases between them. Overall study results and limits: Spiked Jurkat TCR RNA from one cell was reportedly detectable among about 1 million naive cells.

The sequencing sample was made of naive CD8+ T cells from blood, with Jurkat cell RNA spiked in. As to subset: FACS-sorted CD8+CD4-CCR7+CD45RA+ naive T cells. The genes are TRBV5-1 and TRBJ2-2; D possibly corresponds to TRBD2 (5 bases). This TCR was sampled from a human donor in good health. Some libraries in this study had Jurkat cell RNA spiked in. The DNA of the CDR3 is TGCGCCAGCAGCTTGTACTCTCCGACGGGGACCGGGGAGCTGTTTTTT. It encodes CASSLYSPTGTGELFF.